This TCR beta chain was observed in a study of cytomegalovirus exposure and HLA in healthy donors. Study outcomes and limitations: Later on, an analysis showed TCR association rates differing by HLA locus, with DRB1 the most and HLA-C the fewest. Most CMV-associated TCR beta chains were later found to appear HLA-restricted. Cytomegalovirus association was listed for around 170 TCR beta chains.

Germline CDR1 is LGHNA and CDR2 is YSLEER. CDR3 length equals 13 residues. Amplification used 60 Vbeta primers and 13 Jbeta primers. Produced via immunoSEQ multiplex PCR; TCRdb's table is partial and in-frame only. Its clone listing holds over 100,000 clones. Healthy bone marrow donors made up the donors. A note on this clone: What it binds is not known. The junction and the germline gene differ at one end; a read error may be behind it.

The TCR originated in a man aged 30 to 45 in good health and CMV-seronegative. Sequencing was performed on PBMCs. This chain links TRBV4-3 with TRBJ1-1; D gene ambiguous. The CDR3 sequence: CASNQDRNTEAFF. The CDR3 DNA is TGCGCCAGCAACCAAGATCGGAACACTGAAGCTTTCTTT.